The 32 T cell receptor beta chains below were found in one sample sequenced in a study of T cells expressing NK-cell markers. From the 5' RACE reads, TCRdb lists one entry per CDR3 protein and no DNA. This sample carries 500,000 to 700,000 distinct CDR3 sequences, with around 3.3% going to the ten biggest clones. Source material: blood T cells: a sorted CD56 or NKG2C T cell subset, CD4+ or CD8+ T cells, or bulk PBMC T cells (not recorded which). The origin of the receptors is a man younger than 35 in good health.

The CDR3 reads CASSDGGAGNTEAFF. The chain has TRBV4-2 and TRBJ1-1; TCRdb's D call of TRBD1 is untestable without DNA. The V gene's germline CDR1 is LGHNA and CDR2 YNFKEQ. This CDR3 is 15 amino acids long.

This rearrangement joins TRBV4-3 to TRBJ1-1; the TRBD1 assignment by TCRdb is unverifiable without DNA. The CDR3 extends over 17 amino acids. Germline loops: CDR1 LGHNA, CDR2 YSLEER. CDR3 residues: CASSQDRVEGGNTEAFF.

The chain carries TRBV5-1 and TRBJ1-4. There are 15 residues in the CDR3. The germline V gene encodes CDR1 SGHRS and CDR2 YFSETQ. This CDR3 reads CASSLETGGGEKLFF.

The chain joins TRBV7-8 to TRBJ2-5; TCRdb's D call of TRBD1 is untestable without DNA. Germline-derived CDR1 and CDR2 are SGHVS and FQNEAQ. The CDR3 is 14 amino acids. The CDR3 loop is CASSVDRVHETQYF.

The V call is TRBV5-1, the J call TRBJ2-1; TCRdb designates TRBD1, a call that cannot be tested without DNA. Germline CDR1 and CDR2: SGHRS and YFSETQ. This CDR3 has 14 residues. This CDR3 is CASSAGIQGNEQFF.

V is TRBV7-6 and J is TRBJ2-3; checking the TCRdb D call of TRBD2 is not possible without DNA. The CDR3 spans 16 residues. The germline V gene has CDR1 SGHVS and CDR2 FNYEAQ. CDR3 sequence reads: CASSTLAGVGTDTQYF.

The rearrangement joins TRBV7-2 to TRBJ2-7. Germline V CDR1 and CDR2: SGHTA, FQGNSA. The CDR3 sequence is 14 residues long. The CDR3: CASSVTRDTYEQYF. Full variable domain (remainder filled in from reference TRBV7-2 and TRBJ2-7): GAGVSQSPSNKVTEKGKDVELRCDPISGHTALYWYRQSLGQGLEFLIYFQGNSAPDKSGLPSDRFSAERTGGSVSTLTIQRTQQEDSAVYLCASSVTRDTYEQYFGPGTRLTVT.

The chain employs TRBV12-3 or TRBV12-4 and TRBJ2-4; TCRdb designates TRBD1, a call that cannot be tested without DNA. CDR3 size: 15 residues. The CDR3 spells CASSRQGGGKNIQYF.

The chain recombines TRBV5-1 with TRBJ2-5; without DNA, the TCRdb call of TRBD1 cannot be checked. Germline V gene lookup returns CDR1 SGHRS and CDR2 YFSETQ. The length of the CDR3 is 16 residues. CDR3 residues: CASGPGGSLKQETQYF.

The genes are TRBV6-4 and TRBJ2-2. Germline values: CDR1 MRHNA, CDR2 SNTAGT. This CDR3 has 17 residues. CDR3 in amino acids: CASSENPGFGNTGELFF.

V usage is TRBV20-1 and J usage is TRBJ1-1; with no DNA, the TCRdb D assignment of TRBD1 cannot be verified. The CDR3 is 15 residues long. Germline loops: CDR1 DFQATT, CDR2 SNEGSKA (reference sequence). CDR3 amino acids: CSAAGQGAMNTEAFF.

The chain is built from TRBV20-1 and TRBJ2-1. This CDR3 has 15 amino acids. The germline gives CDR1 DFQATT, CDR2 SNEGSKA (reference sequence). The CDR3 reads CSARSLAEPYNEQFF.

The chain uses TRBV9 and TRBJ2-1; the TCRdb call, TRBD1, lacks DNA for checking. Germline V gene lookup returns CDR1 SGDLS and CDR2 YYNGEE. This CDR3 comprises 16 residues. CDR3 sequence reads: CASSVGLDRIINEQFF.

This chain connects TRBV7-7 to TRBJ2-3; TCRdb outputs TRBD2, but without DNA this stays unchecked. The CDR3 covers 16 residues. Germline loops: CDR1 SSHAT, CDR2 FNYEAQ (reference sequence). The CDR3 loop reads CASSLGGAGGSNTQYF.

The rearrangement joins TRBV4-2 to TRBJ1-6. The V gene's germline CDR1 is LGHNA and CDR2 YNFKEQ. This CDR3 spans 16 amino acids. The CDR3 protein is CASSQERGQSSSPLHF.

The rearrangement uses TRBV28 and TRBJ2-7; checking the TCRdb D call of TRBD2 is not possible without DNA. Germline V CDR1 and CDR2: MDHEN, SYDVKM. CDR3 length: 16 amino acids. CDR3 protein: CASSSPRTGGTYEQYF.

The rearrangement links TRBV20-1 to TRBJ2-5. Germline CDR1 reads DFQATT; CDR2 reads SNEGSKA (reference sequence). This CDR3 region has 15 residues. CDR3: CSARDPGKSGETQYF.

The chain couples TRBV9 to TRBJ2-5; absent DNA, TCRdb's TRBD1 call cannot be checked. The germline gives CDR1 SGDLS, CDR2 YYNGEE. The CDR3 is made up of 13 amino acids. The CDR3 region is CASSASQVGTQYF.

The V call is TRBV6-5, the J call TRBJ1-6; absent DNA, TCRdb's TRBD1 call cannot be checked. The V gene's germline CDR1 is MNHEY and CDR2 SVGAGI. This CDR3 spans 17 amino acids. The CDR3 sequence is CASSYSGTGAGNSPLHF.

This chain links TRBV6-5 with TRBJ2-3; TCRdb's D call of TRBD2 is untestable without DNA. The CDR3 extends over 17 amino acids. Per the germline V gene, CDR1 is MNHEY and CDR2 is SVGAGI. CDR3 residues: CASSYGRALSSTDTQYF.

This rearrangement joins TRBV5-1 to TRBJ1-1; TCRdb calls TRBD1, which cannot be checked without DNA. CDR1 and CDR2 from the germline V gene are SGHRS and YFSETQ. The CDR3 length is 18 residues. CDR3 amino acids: CASSSLDRGHLMNTEAFF.

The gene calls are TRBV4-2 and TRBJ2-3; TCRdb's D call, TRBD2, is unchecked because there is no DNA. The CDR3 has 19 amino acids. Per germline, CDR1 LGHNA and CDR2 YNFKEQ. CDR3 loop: CASSQVGLGAGGRPDTQYF.

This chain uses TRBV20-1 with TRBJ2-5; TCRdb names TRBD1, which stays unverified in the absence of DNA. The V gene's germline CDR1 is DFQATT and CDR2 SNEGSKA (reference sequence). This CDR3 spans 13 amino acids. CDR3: CSAREGGAKTQYF.

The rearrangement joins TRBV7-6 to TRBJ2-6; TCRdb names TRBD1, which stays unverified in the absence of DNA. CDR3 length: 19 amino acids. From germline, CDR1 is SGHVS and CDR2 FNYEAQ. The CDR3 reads CASSPTVGQLNSGANVLTF. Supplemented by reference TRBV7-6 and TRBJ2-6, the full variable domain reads GAGVSQSPRYKVTKRGQDVALRCDPISGHVSLYWYRQALGQGPEFLTYFNYEAQQDKSGLPNDRFSAERPEGSISTLTIQRTEQRDSAMYRCASSPTVGQLNSGANVLTFGAGSRLTVL.

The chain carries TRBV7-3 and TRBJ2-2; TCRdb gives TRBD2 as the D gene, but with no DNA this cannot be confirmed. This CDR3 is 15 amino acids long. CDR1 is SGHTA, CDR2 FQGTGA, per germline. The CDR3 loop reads CASKRDRANTGELFF.

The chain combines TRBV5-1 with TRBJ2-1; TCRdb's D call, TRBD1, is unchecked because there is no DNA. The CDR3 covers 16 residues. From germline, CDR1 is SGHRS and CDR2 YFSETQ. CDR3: CASSLFHRGSGNEQFF.

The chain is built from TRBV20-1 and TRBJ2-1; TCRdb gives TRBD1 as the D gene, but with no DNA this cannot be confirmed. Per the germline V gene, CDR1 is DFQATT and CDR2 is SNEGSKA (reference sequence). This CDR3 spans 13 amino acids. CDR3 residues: CSADKTVNNEQFF.

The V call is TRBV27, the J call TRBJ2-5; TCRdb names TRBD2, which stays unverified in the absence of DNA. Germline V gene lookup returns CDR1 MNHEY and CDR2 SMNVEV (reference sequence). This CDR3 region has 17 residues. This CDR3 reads CASSLDPLSGRKKTQYF.

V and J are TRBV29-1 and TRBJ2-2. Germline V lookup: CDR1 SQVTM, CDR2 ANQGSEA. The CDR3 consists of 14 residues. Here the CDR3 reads CSVAKAASTGELFF.

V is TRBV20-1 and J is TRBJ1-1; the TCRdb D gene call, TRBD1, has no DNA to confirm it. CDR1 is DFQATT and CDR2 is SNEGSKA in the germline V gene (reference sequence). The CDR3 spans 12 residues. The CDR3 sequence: CSATTGWTEAFF.

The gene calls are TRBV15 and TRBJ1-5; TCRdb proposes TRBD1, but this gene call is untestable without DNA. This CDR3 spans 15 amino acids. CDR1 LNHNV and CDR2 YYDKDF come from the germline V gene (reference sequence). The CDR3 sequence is CATSRDGTGDQPQHF.

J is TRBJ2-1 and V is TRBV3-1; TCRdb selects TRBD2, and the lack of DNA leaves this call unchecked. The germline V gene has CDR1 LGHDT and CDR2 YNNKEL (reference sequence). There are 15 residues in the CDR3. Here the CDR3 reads CASSHRLGGNNEQFF.